The 9 T cell receptor beta chains given below trace back to one sample, sequenced in a study of cytotoxic CD8 clonotypes in ibrutinib-treated CLL. The data were produced by immunoSEQ multiplex PCR, yet TCRdb's version contains in-frame clones alone and is incomplete. This table holds about 330,000 clones, approximately 67% found once. This specimen consisted of PBMCs, obtained after 36 months of ibrutinib treatment. These receptors all stem from a human donor with chronic lymphocytic leukemia.

The chain links TRBV4-3 to TRBJ1-4, with D maybe TRBD1 (6 bases). Germline V CDR1 and CDR2: LGHNA, YSLEER. The CDR3 sequence is 17 residues long. Deletions cut 1 base from V and 2 bases from J, with 14 bases between. The CDR3 DNA reads as TGCGCCAGCAGCCAAGGTTGGGGGGGCAGGACTAATGAAAAACTGTTTTTT. Its translation is CASSQGWGGRTNEKLFF.

As DNA, the CDR3 is TGCGCCAGCAGCCAAGCCCAGGGAGACTATGGCTACACCTTC. Amino acid sequence: CASSQAQGDYGYTF. This rearrangement joins TRBV4-1 to TRBJ1-2, with D possibly matching TRBD1 (5 bases). The CDR3 spans 14 residues. The germline CDR1 and CDR2 sequences are MGHRA and YSYEKL. V lost 1 base, J lost 3 bases, and 9 bases lay in between.

This clone occurred once. This rearrangement joins TRBV7-3 to TRBJ1-2, with unresolved D. Germline CDR1 reads SGHTA; CDR2 reads FQGTGA. Trimming stripped 4 bases from V and 4 bases from J, with 16 bases between. This CDR3 is 15 amino acids long. CDR3 loop: CASSSNVGSAYGYTF. DNA for the CDR3: TGTGCCAGCAGCTCCAACGTTGGCTCAGCCTATGGCTACACCTTC.

The chain carries TRBV11-1 and TRBJ2-7, with TRBD1 as a possible D gene (5 bases). Trimming took off 5 bases at V and 2 bases at J, with 13 bases between the two ends. The CDR3 extends over 14 amino acids. The germline V gene has CDR1 SGHAT and CDR2 FQDESV (reference sequence). The CDR3 sequence: CASSRQMTAYEQYF. The CDR3 DNA reads TGTGCCAGCAGCCGACAGATGACAGCCTACGAGCAGTACTTC. The complete variable domain, with remaining parts taken from reference TRBV11-1 and TRBJ2-7, reads EAEVAQSPRYKITEKSQAVAFWCDPISGHATLYWYRQILGQGPELLVQFQDESVVDDSQLPKDRFSAERLKGVDSTLKIQPAELGDSAMYLCASSRQMTAYEQYFGPGTRLTVT.

There are a few counts of this clone. The chain joins TRBV19 to TRBJ2-7; no definite D call. Germline V gene data show CDR1 as LNHDA and CDR2 as SQIVND (reference sequence). V was trimmed by 7 bases and J by 3 bases, leaving 10 bases between them. CDR3 length: 12 amino acids. The CDR3 here is CASMSGHYEQYF. The CDR3 bases are TGTGCCAGTATGTCGGGTCACTACGAGCAGTACTTC.

The chain is built from TRBV9 and TRBJ2-4; 11 nucleotides align to TRBD2. Germline V gene data show CDR1 as SGDLS and CDR2 as YYNGEE. There are 16 residues in the CDR3. V gave up 0 bases and J gave up 9 bases; unmatched junction bases: 8. CDR3 amino acids: CASSVGTSGSGAIQYF. The CDR3 DNA sequence: TGTGCCAGCAGCGTAGGTACTAGCGGGAGTGGGGCCATTCAGTACTTC.

The genes are TRBV27 and TRBJ1-1, with 11 bases identical to TRBD1. Trimming cost V 6 bases and J 4 bases; bases outside gene matches: 4. The CDR3 extends over 14 amino acids. CDR1 MNHEY and CDR2 SMNVEV come from the germline V gene (reference sequence). Written as DNA, the CDR3 is TGTGCCAGCAGACCTGGGACAGGGGGCACTGAAGCTTTCTTT. This sequence encodes CASRPGTGGTEAFF.

The chain combines TRBV18 with TRBJ2-2; D gene ambiguous. V was pared by 0 bases and J by 1 base, with 6 bases between. Germline CDR1 and CDR2: KGHSH and LQKENI. The CDR3 is 15 residues long. CDR3 bases: TGTGCCAGCTCACCACCGGGCTGGAACACCGGGGAGCTGTTTTTT. Protein product: CASSPPGWNTGELFF.

The rearrangement links TRBV7-3 to TRBJ1-6; D is undetermined. This CDR3 comprises 14 residues. CDR1 and CDR2 (germline): SGHTA, FQGTGA. Deletions cut 0 bases from V and 5 bases from J, with 5 bases between. CDR3 residues: CASSLTGDNSPLHF. The DNA for the CDR3 is TGTGCCAGCAGCTTAACTGGGGATAATTCACCCCTCCACTTT.